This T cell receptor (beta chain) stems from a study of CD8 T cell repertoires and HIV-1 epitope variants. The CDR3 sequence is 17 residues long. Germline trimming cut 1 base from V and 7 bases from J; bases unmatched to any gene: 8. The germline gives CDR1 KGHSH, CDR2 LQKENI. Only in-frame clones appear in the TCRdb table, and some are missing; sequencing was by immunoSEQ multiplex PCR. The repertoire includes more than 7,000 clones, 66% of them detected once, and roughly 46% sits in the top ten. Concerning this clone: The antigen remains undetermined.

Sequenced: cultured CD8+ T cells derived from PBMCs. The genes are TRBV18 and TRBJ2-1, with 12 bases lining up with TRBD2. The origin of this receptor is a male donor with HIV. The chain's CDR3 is CASSPRGTSGSPNEQFF. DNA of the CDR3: TGTGCCAGCTCACCACGGGGGACTAGCGGGTCCCCTAATGAGCAGTTCTTC.